This T cell receptor (beta chain) was obtained from a study of PD-L1 blockade in urothelial cancer listed by TCRdb under 2017. As for the study more broadly: Every patient began therapy in about 2014 and was given atezolizumab 1,200 mg intravenously every 3 weeks. In the same patients, pretreatment tumors underwent whole exome sequencing and RNA sequencing in addition to TCR sequencing. Durable clinical benefit was achieved by nine patients and was not achieved by 20 patients. Durable clinical benefit was defined as a progression-free survival longer than 6 months, and TCR features were additionally tested against progression-free survival and overall survival. Pretreatment tumor samples, along with matched peripheral blood collected serially before and after atezolizumab treatment, underwent TCR sequencing. Patients had an ECOG performance status of 0 or 1 and had received between 0 and 3 prior chemotherapy regimens. Blood samples gave median yields of roughly 150,000 T cells and some 80,000 unique TCRs, along with a median clonality of around 0.075. About 85% of the 29 patients were identified as males with urothelial cancer of bladder origin, and a prior smoking history was reported by 18 of 29 patients. Blood samples were analyzed 3 weeks after the start of treatment (second dose) and 6 weeks after the start of treatment. Over 28 patients had pretreatment blood TCR-seq, around 25 had at least one posttreatment blood collection, and around 25 had tumor TCR-seq. The study was an exploratory multi-omic analysis of somatic, immune and clinical correlates of response to PD-L1 blockade with atezolizumab in urothelial cancer.

This specimen's time point label, per the study, means: pretreatment peripheral blood. A total of 29 patients with locally advanced or metastatic urothelial carcinoma, treated at Memorial Sloan Kettering on a trial protocol, made up the cohort. Peripheral blood mononuclear cells were collected from each patient pretreatment and during treatment, giving between 1 and 8 total time points per patient. The Qiagen DNeasy Blood extraction kit was used to purify genomic DNA from total PBMCs and from tumor samples. Collected pretreatment and during treatment, PBMCs were isolated and stored as previously described. The germline V gene (reference sequence) specifies LNHDA as CDR1 and SQIVND as CDR2. The CDR3 goes from the cysteine to the phenylalanine over 17 residues. The only DNA kept is the CDR3, 51 bases in frame from the first base. V was cut back by 3 bases and J by 2 bases, leaving a gap of 17 bases between them.

To estimate absolute template abundance from read counts, synthetic TCR analog templates were spiked into each PCR. The immunoSEQ assay was used to amplify TCRbeta CDR3 regions from genomic DNA with bias-controlled V and J gene primers. Rearranged TCRbeta segments were sequenced at approximately 20X coverage. The original methods were these. Sequencing errors were corrected by clustering, and CDR3s were annotated against IMGT so that V, D and J genes could be assigned. Only productive TCRbeta rearrangements were used in downstream analyses, excluding out-of-frame or stop-codon sequences. To compute clonality, Shannon entropy was normalized by the log of the number of unique productive sequences and then subtracted from one. Fisher's exact test with Benjamini-Hochberg correction, using a cutoff of adjusted p below 0.01, was how clones that differed between time points or between blood and tumor were identified. TCRdb's version of the immuneACCESS table is confined to in-frame rearrangements and falls short of the full clone set. An unresolved V gene accounts for under half of the shortfall where checked; the remainder is of unknown origin. That table supplies the V and J calls and clone size; D and trimming were determined from the DNA. This sample has about 50,000 clones in its table, and around 84% of those were observed once. The top ten clonotypes cover 2.5% to 3.5% of the sample.

To note about this clone: Its recognized antigen is unknown. One base away there is no much larger clone; base qualities are not given.

Paper-wide results and their limitations: At 3 weeks after the start of treatment, tumor-associated TCR clones in peripheral blood had expanded more in patients with durable benefit (n of about 21, p = 0.022). Small sample size (n ≈ 27) and many exploratory analyses mean the results are intended to be hypothesis-generating. Improved progression-free and overall survival was associated with having pretreatment peripheral blood TCR clonality below the median.

The material was PBMCs, obtained around atezolizumab (anti-PD-L1) treatment. Recombination linked TRBV19 to TRBJ1-3; D gene: possibly TRBD1, on 5 matching bases. This clonotype originated in a man in his 70s with urothelial cancer. The DNA sequence follows: TGTGCCAGTAGTATTCTTACTGCCAGGGATCCTGGAAACACCATATATTTT. It encodes CASSILTARDPGNTIYF.